This T cell receptor (beta chain) was identified during a study of monozygotic twins with cystic fibrosis. Generated by immunoSEQ multiplex PCR, the TCRdb table keeps only in-frame clones and is missing some. The sample carries around 34,000 clones, 66% recorded once. CDR3 length: 15 amino acids. Between the trimmed V and J ends, which lost 3 bases and 6 bases, there was a span of 18 bases. Looked up from germline, CDR1 is SGHRS and CDR2 is YFSETQ. The chain is built from TRBV5-1 and TRBJ1-1, with a weak D call TRBD1 (6 bases). Material: blood. The TCR was taken from a girl under 18 with cystic fibrosis. The CDR3 DNA reads as TGCGCCAGCAGCTGGGTACAGGGAGGCGTCGCTGAAGCTTTCTTT. It is translated as CASSWVQGGVAEAFF.